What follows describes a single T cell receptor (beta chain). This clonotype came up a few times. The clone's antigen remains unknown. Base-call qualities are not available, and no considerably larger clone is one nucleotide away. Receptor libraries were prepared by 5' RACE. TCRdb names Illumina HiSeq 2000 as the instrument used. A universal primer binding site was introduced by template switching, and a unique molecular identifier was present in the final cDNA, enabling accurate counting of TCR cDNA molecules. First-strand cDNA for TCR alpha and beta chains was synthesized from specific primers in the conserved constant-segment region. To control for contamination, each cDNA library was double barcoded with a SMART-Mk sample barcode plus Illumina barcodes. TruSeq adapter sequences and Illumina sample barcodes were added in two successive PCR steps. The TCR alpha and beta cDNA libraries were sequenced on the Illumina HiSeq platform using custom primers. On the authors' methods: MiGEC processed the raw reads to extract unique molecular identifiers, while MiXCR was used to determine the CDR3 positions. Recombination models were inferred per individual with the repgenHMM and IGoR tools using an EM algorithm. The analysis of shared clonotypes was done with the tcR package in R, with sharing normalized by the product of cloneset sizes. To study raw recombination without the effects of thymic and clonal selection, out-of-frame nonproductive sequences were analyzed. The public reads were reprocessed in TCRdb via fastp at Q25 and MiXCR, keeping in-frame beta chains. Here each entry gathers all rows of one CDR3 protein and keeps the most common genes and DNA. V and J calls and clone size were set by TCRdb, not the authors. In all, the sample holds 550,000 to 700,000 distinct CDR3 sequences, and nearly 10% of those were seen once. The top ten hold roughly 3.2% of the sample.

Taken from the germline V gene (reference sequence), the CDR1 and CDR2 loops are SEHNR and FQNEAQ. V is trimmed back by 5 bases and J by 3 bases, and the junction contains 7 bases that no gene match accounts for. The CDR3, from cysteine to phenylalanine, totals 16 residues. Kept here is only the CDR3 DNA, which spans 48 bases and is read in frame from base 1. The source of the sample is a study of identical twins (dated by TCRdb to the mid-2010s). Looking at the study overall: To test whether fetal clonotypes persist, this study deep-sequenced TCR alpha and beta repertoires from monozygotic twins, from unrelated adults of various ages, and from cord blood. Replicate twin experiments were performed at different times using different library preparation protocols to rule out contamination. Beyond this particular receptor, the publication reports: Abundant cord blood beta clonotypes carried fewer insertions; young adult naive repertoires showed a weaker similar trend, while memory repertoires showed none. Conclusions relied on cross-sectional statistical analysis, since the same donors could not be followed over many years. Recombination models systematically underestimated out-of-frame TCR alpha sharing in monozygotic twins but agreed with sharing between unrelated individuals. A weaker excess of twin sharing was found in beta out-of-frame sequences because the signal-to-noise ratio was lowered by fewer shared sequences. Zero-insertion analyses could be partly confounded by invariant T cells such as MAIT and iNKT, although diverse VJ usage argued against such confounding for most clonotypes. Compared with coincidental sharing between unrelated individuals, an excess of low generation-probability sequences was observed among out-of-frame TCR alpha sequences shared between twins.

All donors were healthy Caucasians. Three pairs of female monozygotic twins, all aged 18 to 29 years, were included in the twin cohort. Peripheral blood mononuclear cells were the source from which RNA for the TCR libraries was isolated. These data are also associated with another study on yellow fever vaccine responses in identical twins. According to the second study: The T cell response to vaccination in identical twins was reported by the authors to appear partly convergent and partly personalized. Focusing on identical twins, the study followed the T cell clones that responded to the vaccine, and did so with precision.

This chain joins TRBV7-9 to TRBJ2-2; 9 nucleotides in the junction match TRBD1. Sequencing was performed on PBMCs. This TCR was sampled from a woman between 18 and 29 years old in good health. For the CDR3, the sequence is CASSPHRGHDTGELFF. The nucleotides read TGTGCCAGCAGCCCCCACAGGGGGCACGACACCGGGGAGCTGTTTTTT.